This entry is about one T cell receptor (beta chain). It lacks a known antigen. There are no base qualities to consult, and no much larger clone falls within one base. The V and J ends are trimmed by 10 bases and 3 bases, leaving 13 bases between them. CDR1 and CDR2 are read off the germline V gene (reference sequence) as WNHNN and SYGVQD. Including the terminal cysteine and phenylalanine, the CDR3 comprises 13 residues. The DNA shown is the 39-base CDR3, in frame from base 1. The source of the sample is a study of shared clonotypes between healthy human individuals (dated by TCRdb to the early 2020s). About the full investigation: The cohort comprised a couple of women and a few men aged 18 to 49 years. For each donor, three plates each were used for CD4 naive and CD4 memory, two plates were used for CD8 naive, and one plate was used for CD8 memory. To estimate repertoire size and how much clonotypes are shared between individuals, the study performed deep sequencing of blood TCR repertoires from about five healthy adults. To increase sequencing depth and limit assay-specific biases, different laboratories used diverse techniques to prepare libraries and sequence TCR repertoires. Between about 0.85 and 8.9 billion PBMCs per donor were obtained by leukapheresis. Results the study describes overall, beyond this receptor: Sharing across a few donors was observed for 4.5% to 6.5% of naive CD4, 3.5% of naive CD8, over 2% of memory CD4, and less than 0.45% of memory CD8 clonotypes. Larger estimated clonotype richness was generally found for naive subsets than for memory subsets. Sampling was restricted to blood, and TCR repertoires in tissue are likely to differ from TCR repertoires in blood. Clonotypes shared by all four sorted-subset donors showed higher generation probabilities than non-shared clonotypes. Because the study included only a small number of donors, the genetic and exposure-history diversity represented was limited. Based on pairwise subsampling, the degree of clonotype sharing among donors was expected to be affected by sequencing depth. Rarefaction of sorted-subset datasets indicated incomplete sequencing despite the large sequencing depth.

Using the deep immunoSEQ assay, TCR CDR3 regions were amplified from genomic DNA by multiplex PCR. Extracted genomic DNA from each cell subset was distributed evenly across all wells of several immunoSEQ 96-well plates, and each plate was treated as a replicate. For sorted subsets, approximately 190 ng of genomic DNA, equivalent to some 33,000 T cell genomes, went into each replicate PCR. The purified libraries were quantified using a Qubit 3.0 fluorometer, sized with a Bioanalyzer 2100, and then quantified again using the KAPA Library Quantification kit. A separate single-read 150-cycle Illumina NextSeq 550 flow cell was used to sequence each immunoSEQ 96-well plate. In the source study's methods: The immunoSEQ output contained only junctional sequences without quality scores, so filtering could not match that applied to full-length reads. To assign V/J genes and CDR3, sequences were annotated using PyIR, a Python wrapper for IgBLAST v1.9, with IMGT germline references. Reads were removed for weak V/J assignments (E-value above 1e-6), missing CDR3, stop codons, out-of-frame junctions, or ambiguous translated residues. V3J clonotypes were defined by identical inferred V gene, J gene, and CDR3 amino acid sequence. Percentage overlap between repertoires was calculated by dividing the number of shared unique clonotypes by the size of the smaller repertoire. Three approaches were used to assess repertoire richness: RTK rarefaction, the Chao1 estimator, and Recon v2.1 estimates of unobserved clonotypes. Generation probabilities for all TCRbeta clonotypes obtained by the gDNA method from a handful of donors were computed using OLGA. TCRdb mirrors the immuneACCESS table, restricted to in-frame sequences. Some clones are absent from its copies; in checked studies, under half trace to an unresolved V gene, and the reason for the others is unknown. V and J calls and clone size are those listed in that table; D and trimming were worked out from the DNA. The sample table records roughly 1,600,000 clones; around 98.5% of these occur just once. About 0.34% of the sample comes from the top ten.

The donors were healthy, HIV-negative adults who had no recently reported acute infections or vaccinations. Every donor was a Caucasian adult residing in Nashville, Tennessee, USA. CD4+ T cells were enriched by magnetic negative selection, after which naive cells were positively selected on CD45RA and the negative fraction was taken as the memory subset. Blood was collected by leukapheresis, and PBMCs were isolated by Ficoll-Histopaque density gradient centrifugation and then cryopreserved in liquid nitrogen vapor phase. Analytical flow cytometry was used to check the purity and quantity of each magnetically sorted T cell population. Genomic DNA was isolated from every sorted fraction and measured by UV absorbance on a Nanodrop 2000c.

This clonotype was sampled from a man younger than 45 in good health. The receptor chain draws on TRBV10-1 and TRBJ2-1; the D gene is perhaps TRBD2, on 5 matching bases. Sequencing was done on a sample of naive CD4+ T cells sorted from blood. The intended sense of this specimen's cell subset or site label: CD45RA+ positively selected. The nucleotide sequence reads as follows: TGCGCCACCCGGTCGGGGTTCTACAATGAGCAGTTCTTC. This sequence encodes CATRSGFYNEQFF.